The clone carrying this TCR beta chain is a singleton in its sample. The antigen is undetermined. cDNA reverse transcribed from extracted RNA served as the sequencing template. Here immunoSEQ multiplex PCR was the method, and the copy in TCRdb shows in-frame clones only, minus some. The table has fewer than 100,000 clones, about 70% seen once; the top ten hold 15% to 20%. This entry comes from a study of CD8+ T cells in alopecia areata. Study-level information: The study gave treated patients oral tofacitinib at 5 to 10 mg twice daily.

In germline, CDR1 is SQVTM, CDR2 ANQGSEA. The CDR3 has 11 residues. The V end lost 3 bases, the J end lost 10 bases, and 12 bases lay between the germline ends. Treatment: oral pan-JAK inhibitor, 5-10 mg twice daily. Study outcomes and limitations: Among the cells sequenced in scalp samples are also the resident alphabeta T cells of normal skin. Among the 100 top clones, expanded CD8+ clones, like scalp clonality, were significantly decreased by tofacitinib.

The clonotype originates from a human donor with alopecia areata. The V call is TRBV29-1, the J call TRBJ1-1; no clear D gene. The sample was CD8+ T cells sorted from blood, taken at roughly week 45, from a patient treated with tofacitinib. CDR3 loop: CSVDPGRGAFF. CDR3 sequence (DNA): TGCAGCGTTGACCCGGGCCGGGGAGCTTTCTTT.